This passage covers 25 T cell receptor beta chains from one sample sequenced in a study of blood T cell repertoires in COVID-19. Assay: immunoSEQ multiplex PCR; the TCRdb copy retains only in-frame clones and omits some. The data hold approximately 120,000 clones, with 65% to 90% observed a single time. The sample comprised peripheral blood. These receptors all come from a woman of 80 years or more with acute or convalescent COVID-19.

V gene TRBV6-1 combines with J gene TRBJ2-2, with 7 bases fitting TRBD1. This CDR3 is 15 amino acids long. The V and J ends lost 5 bases and 7 bases, in that order; junction bases with no gene match: 10. Germline CDR1 reads MNHNS; CDR2 reads SASEGT. The CDR3 loop reads CASSPPGQLSGELFF. In DNA form, the CDR3 reads TGTGCCAGCAGTCCCCCGGGACAGTTGAGCGGGGAGCTGTTTTTT.

CDR3 sequence (DNA): TGCAGCGTTGAAGGGGGACTAGTAAGGGATACGCAGTATTTT. Encoded protein: CSVEGGLVRDTQYF. The V and J genes are TRBV29-1 and TRBJ2-3; 8 bases line up with TRBD2. Germline V gives CDR1 SQVTM, CDR2 ANQGSEA. Trimming at V came to 1 base and at J to 6 bases, leaving 6 bases not matched to a gene. This CDR3 is 14 amino acids long.

The V call is TRBV3-1 (or the pseudogene TRBV3-2), the J call TRBJ1-1; the D gene is possibly TRBD1 (5 bases). V was trimmed by 0 bases and J by 10 bases, leaving 12 bases between them. The germline V gene encodes CDR1 LGHDT and CDR2 YNNKEL (reference sequence). This CDR3 spans 13 amino acids. The CDR3 sequence: CASSQDIRGPAFF. CDR3 bases: TGTGCCAGCAGCCAAGATATAAGGGGTCCAGCTTTCTTT.

This clone was observed a handful of times. Other DNA sequences in the sample encode the same CDR3. V gene TRBV12-3 or TRBV12-4 combines with J gene TRBJ1-5; D gene unclear. The length of the CDR3 is 13 residues. The V end lost 2 bases, the J end lost 4 bases, and 6 bases lay between the germline ends. The CDR3 here is CASSLQSNQPQHF. CDR3 DNA: TGTGCCAGCAGTTTACAGTCTAATCAGCCCCAGCATTTT.

The rearrangement uses TRBV2 and TRBJ1-1; D perhaps matches TRBD1 (6 bases). CDR3 length: 16 residues. Germline CDR1 is SNHLY and CDR2 is FYNNEI. V was cut by 7 bases and J by 0 bases, with 18 bases left in between. CDR3 amino acids: CASIKDRLILNTEAFF. The DNA for the CDR3 is TGTGCCAGCATAAAGGACAGATTGATCCTGAACACTGAAGCTTTCTTT.

The genes are TRBV27 and TRBJ2-1; 7 bases line up with TRBD2. The germline gives CDR1 MNHEY, CDR2 SMNVEV (reference sequence). Losses at the gene ends were 7 bases for V and 3 bases for J; bases not matched to a gene: 6. The CDR3 covers 14 residues. The CDR3 here is CASTSGDRYNEQFF. The CDR3 DNA sequence: TGTGCCAGCACAAGCGGGGACCGCTACAATGAGCAGTTCTTC.

The chain joins TRBV19 to TRBJ1-2; D gene uncertain. This CDR3 has 13 residues. Trimming cost V 5 bases and J 5 bases, with 12 bases left between them. CDR1 is LNHDA, CDR2 SQIVND, per germline (reference sequence). CDR3 DNA sequence: TGTGCCAGTAGTTCAGGTGGTCGATATGGCTACACCTTC. Translation: CASSSGGRYGYTF.

J is TRBJ2-1 and V is TRBV4-3, with TRBD2 matching over 7 bases. Looked up from germline, CDR1 is LGHNA and CDR2 is YSLEER. The CDR3 has 15 residues. Trimming took 1 base from V and 7 from J; bases not matched to a gene: 7. This CDR3 is CASSQVAAGRNEQFF. In DNA, the CDR3 is TGCGCCAGCAGCCAAGTCGCAGCGGGGAGGAATGAGCAGTTCTTC.

This chain uses TRBV7-2 with TRBJ2-4, with 7 bases matching TRBD2. Germline loops: CDR1 SGHTA, CDR2 FQGNSA. Trimming at V came to 0 bases and at J to 8 bases, leaving 10 bases not matched to a gene. The CDR3 consists of 16 residues. The CDR3 DNA follows: TGTGCCAGCAGCTTAGCGGCTAGCGGAGGCCTTTACATTCAGTACTTC. Protein sequence: CASSLAASGGLYIQYF. The full variable domain, completed using reference TRBV7-2 and TRBJ2-4, is GAGVSQSPSNKVTEKGKDVELRCDPISGHTALYWYRQSLGQGLEFLIYFQGNSAPDKSGLPSDRFSAERTGGSVSTLTIQRTQQEDSAVYLCASSLAASGGLYIQYFGAGTRLSVL.

J is TRBJ1-1 and V is TRBV29-1; 7 bases align to TRBD1. The J segment lost 0 bases and the V segment lost 8 bases, leaving 12 bases of the junction unmatched. Germline V gene lookup returns CDR1 SQVTM and CDR2 ANQGSEA. CDR3 length: 15 residues. The DNA for the CDR3 is TGCAGCACGGTGAGGGACAGCCTCATGAACACTGAAGCTTTCTTT. Protein sequence: CSTVRDSLMNTEAFF.

J is TRBJ1-4 and V is TRBV5-6; no firm D call. Germline V lookup: CDR1 SGHDT, CDR2 YYEEEE. Trimming took off 3 bases at V and 4 bases at J, with 13 bases between the two ends. This CDR3 has 15 residues. This CDR3 is CASSYTVGGNEKLFF. The DNA for the CDR3 is TGTGCCAGCAGCTATACCGTCGGTGGTAATGAAAAACTGTTTTTT.

V gene TRBV29-1 combines with J gene TRBJ1-1; no clear D gene. There are 13 residues in the CDR3. Between the trimmed V and J ends, which lost 4 bases and 2 bases, there was a span of 11 bases. The germline V gene has CDR1 SQVTM and CDR2 ANQGSEA. CDR3 region: CSVASGRNTEAFF. CDR3 DNA: TGCAGCGTTGCCTCGGGGAGAAACACTGAAGCTTTCTTT.

The chain links TRBV7-2 to TRBJ1-1, with D possibly being TRBD1 (6 bases). Trimming left V 5 bases short and J 8 bases short, with 18 bases between. The CDR3 length is 14 residues. Germline V CDR1 and CDR2: SGHTA, FQGNSA. CDR3 protein: CASSLTGLLPEAFF. In DNA form, the CDR3 reads TGTGCCAGCAGCCTTACAGGGCTTTTGCCAGAAGCTTTCTTT.

This chain links TRBV7-9 with TRBJ2-7, with 9 bases matching TRBD1. Germline trimming cut 5 bases from V and 1 base from J; bases unmatched to any gene: 6. There are 15 residues in the CDR3. Germline CDR1 and CDR2: SEHNR and FQNEAQ (reference sequence). CDR3 bases: TGTGCCAGCAGCAAGACCGGGACAGGGTCCTACGAGCAGTACGTC. This translates into CASSKTGTGSYEQYV.

The table lists this clone with a count of one. The rearrangement links TRBV2 to TRBJ2-5; 8 bases align to TRBD2. Germline lookup yields CDR1 SNHLY and CDR2 FYNNEI. The CDR3 spans 15 residues. J was trimmed by 3 bases and V by 5 bases; bases with no gene match: 8. The CDR3 reads CASSRTLAGKETQYF. DNA of the CDR3: TGTGCCAGCAGTCGGACCCTAGCGGGTAAAGAGACCCAGTACTTC.

J is TRBJ1-5 and V is TRBV2; D unclear. The CDR3 runs 14 residues. Per the germline V gene, CDR1 is SNHLY and CDR2 is FYNNEI. The V gene lost 7 bases and the J gene lost 2 bases, with 12 bases spanning the gap. The CDR3 sequence: CASNRDGRNQPQHF. The CDR3 coding sequence is TGTGCCAGCAACAGAGACGGCCGCAATCAGCCCCAGCATTTT. The whole variable domain, filled in from reference TRBV2 and TRBJ1-5, reads EPEVTQTPSHQVTQMGQEVILRCVPISNHLYFYWYRQILGQKVEFLVSFYNNEISEKSEIFDDQFSVERPDGSNFTLKIRSTKLEDSAMYFCASNRDGRNQPQHFGDGTRLSIL.

This chain links TRBV7-2 with TRBJ2-2, with 8 bases fitting TRBD2. This CDR3 spans 13 amino acids. CDR1 and CDR2 from the germline V gene are SGHTA and FQGNSA. The V gene end was trimmed by 11 bases and the J gene end by 1 base; junction bases not matched to a gene: 3. CDR3 DNA: TGTGCCGCCGGGGGGGTGAACACCGGGGAGCTGTTTTTT. Its protein product is CAAGGVNTGELFF.

The chain is built from TRBV11-2 and TRBJ2-7, with D possibly matching TRBD1 (5 bases). Trimming cost V 1 base and J 2 bases, with 12 bases left between them. The CDR3 is 15 residues long. The germline V gene encodes CDR1 SGHAT and CDR2 FQNNGV. DNA for the CDR3: TGTGCCAGCAGCTTAGGTCCGCAGGGCACCTACGAGCAGTACGTC. It translates to CASSLGPQGTYEQYV.

The chain carries TRBV19 and TRBJ1-2; TRBD1 is a possible D gene (6 bases). This CDR3 is 13 amino acids long. With 6 bases removed from V and 4 bases from J, the gap between germline ends came to 12 bases. Per germline, CDR1 LNHDA and CDR2 SQIVND (reference sequence). CDR3 DNA sequence: TGTGCCAGTAGGAAAGGACAGCTCTATGGCTACACCTTC. Its protein is CASRKGQLYGYTF. The complete variable domain, with remaining parts taken from reference TRBV19 and TRBJ1-2, reads DGGITQSPKYLFRKEGQNVTLSCEQNLNHDAMYWYRQDPGQGLRLIYYSQIVNDFQKGDIAEGYSVSREKKESFPLTVTSAQKNPTAFYLCASRKGQLYGYTFGSGTRLTVV.

This chain links TRBV6-1 with TRBJ2-7; 8 bases map to TRBD1. The CDR3 sequence is 14 residues long. Trimming cost V 1 base and J 7 bases; bases outside gene matches: 6. The germline V gene has CDR1 MNHNS and CDR2 SASEGT. The CDR3 DNA reads as TGTGCCAGCAGTGAAGTCGGCAGGGGGCATGAGCAGTACGTC. This codes for CASSEVGRGHEQYV.

The rearrangement joins TRBV7-9 to TRBJ2-1, with D maybe TRBD2 (5 bases). V lost 4 bases and J 4 bases, leaving 8 bases between the germline ends. The CDR3 contains 13 residues. Per germline, CDR1 SEHNR and CDR2 FQNEAQ (reference sequence). The CDR3 reads CASSSDLYNEQFF. DNA for the CDR3: TGTGCCAGCAGCTCGGACTTGTACAATGAGCAGTTCTTC.

The V call is TRBV20-1, the J call TRBJ1-5; no clear D gene. The CDR3 is made up of 11 amino acids. V gave up 5 bases and J gave up 6 bases, with 8 bases separating them. Germline V gene data show CDR1 as DFQATT and CDR2 as SNEGSKA (reference sequence). In nucleotides, the CDR3 is TGCAGTGCTGGCGCGGGTCAGCCCCAGCATTTT. It is translated as CSAGAGQPQHF.

The chain has TRBV9 and TRBJ2-1; D is uncertain. Between the trimmed V and J ends, which lost 3 bases and 5 bases, there was a span of 9 bases. Germline assignment: CDR1 SGDLS and CDR2 YYNGEE. The CDR3 extends over 13 amino acids. The chain's CDR3 is CASSALPDNEQFF. The CDR3 region has the DNA TGTGCCAGCAGCGCCCTCCCTGACAATGAGCAGTTCTTC.

The genes are TRBV5-1 and TRBJ1-4; 9 nucleotides agree with TRBD1. The CDR3 has 15 residues. With V trimmed by 1 base and J by 10 bases, 8 bases remained unmatched. The V gene's germline CDR1 is SGHRS and CDR2 YFSETQ. Here the CDR3 DNA reads TGCGCCAGCAGCTTGATGGGACAGGGAGAAGGAAAACTGTTTTTT. Residues: CASSLMGQGEGKLFF.

The chain combines TRBV6-2 or TRBV6-3 with TRBJ1-5; 7 bases agree with TRBD1. V lost 4 bases to trimming and J lost 6 bases; unmatched junction nucleotides: 6. The germline V gene encodes CDR1 MNHEY and CDR2 SVGEGT. CDR3 length: 14 amino acids. CDR3 sequence reads: CASSFRQGGQPQHF. In DNA, the CDR3 is TGTGCCAGCAGTTTTAGACAGGGCGGTCAGCCCCAGCATTTT.